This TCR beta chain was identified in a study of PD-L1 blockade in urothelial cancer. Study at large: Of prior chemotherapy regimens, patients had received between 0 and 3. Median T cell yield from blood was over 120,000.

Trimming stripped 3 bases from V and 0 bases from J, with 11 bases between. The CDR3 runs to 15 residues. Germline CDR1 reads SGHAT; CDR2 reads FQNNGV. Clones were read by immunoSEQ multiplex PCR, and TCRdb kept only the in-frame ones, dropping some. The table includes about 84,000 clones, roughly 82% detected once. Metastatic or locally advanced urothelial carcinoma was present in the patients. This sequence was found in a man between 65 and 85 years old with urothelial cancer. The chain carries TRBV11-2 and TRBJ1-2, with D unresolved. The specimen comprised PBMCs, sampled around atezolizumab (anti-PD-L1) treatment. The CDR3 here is CASSFRRETNYGYTF. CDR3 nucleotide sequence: TGTGCCAGCAGCTTCCGACGGGAAACTAACTATGGCTACACCTTC.